The T cell receptor (beta chain) under discussion was sequenced for a study of T cell responses to AZD1222 COVID-19 vaccine. Sequencing used immunoSEQ multiplex PCR; TCRdb keeps in-frame clones, though not all of them. This sample has approximately 150,000 clones, with approximately 90% found just once. Germline V gives CDR1 ENHRY, CDR2 SYGVKD. The CDR3 is made up of 20 amino acids. The V segment lost 0 bases and the J segment 5 bases; nucleotides outside the gene matches: 18. The chain has TRBV10-3 and TRBJ2-3, with 9 bases matching TRBD2. The sample in question was peripheral blood, obtained 28 days after the second AZD1222 dose. This receptor was obtained from an adult who received the AZD1222 COVID-19 vaccine. The CDR3 is CAISESTGIASGAVRDTQYF. The CDR3 nucleotides are TGTGCCATCAGTGAGTCGACAGGGATCGCTAGCGGGGCCGTGAGAGATACGCAGTATTTT.